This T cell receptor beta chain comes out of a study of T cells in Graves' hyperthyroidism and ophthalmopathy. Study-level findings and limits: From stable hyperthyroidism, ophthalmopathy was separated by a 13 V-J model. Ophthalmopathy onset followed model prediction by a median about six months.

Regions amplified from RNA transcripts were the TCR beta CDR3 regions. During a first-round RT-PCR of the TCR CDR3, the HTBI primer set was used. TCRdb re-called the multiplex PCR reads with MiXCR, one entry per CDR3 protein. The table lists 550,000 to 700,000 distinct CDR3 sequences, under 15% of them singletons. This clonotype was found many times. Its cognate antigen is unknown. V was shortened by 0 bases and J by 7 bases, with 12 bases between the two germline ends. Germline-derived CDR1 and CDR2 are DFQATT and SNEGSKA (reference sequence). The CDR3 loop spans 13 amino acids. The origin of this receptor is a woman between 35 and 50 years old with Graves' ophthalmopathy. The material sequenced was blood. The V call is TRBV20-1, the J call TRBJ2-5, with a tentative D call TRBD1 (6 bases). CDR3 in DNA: TGCAGTGCTAGAGATCCCCAGGGGTGGACCCAGTACTTC. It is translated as CSARDPQGWTQYF.